The 11 T cell receptor beta chains presented below share a single source sample, sequenced in a study of T cell responses to AZD1222 COVID-19 vaccine. The repertoire was sequenced with immunoSEQ multiplex PCR; TCRdb's copy has only in-frame clones and lacks some. This sample has roughly 130,000 clones, with 75% to 90% found just once. The sequenced sample was peripheral blood, obtained on day 0 of AZD1222 vaccination. Receptor source: an adult in good health.

The V and J genes are TRBV3-1 (or the pseudogene TRBV3-2) and TRBJ1-2; no firm D call. CDR3 length: 12 residues. Germline lookup yields CDR1 LGHDT and CDR2 YNNKEL (reference sequence). The V gene lost 0 bases and the J gene lost 5 bases, with 4 bases spanning the gap. The CDR3 here is CASSQERYGYTF. In DNA form, the CDR3 reads TGTGCCAGCAGCCAAGAGAGGTATGGCTACACCTTC.

The chain links TRBV30 to TRBJ1-3; D not resolved. The CDR3 contains 16 residues. Germline loops: CDR1 GTSNPN, CDR2 SVGIG (reference sequence). V was pared by 0 bases and J by 4 bases, with 16 bases between. CDR3 protein: CAWSVRSRASGNTIYF. The DNA of the CDR3 is TGTGCCTGGAGTGTTCGTTCCCGGGCTTCAGGAAACACCATATATTTT.

This sequence joins TRBV24-1 and TRBJ2-3; 7 positions agree with TRBD1. CDR3 length equals 16 residues. The germline CDR1 and CDR2 sequences are KGHDR and SFDVKD. V lost 9 bases to trimming and J lost 2 bases; unmatched junction nucleotides: 13. In DNA, the CDR3 is TGTGCCACCGGGGGTGACAGGGCCAGTTTCACAGATACGCAGTATTTT. It encodes CATGGDRASFTDTQYF.

The J gene is TRBJ1-4, the V gene TRBV5-6; tentatively, D is TRBD1 (6 bases). The CDR3 consists of 17 residues. CDR1 SGHDT and CDR2 YYEEEE come from the germline V gene. Trimming stripped 0 bases from V and 5 bases from J, with 17 bases between. The CDR3 DNA is TGTGCCAGCAGCTTGGGTCCCCGGAGGGGGACCAATGAAAAACTGTTTTTT. Its translation is CASSLGPRRGTNEKLFF.

The rearrangement uses TRBV20-1 and TRBJ2-5, with a possible D match to TRBD2 (5 bases). Per germline, CDR1 DFQATT and CDR2 SNEGSKA (reference sequence). The CDR3 loop spans 11 amino acids. The germline V and J ends were trimmed by 5 bases and 5 bases, with 9 bases remaining between them. CDR3 sequence: CSASRRETQYF. The CDR3 DNA is TGCAGTGCTTCGCGGAGGGAGACCCAGTACTTC.

The chain combines TRBV20-1 with TRBJ1-4; D gene ambiguous. The CDR3 has 13 amino acids. V was clipped by 3 bases and J by 8 bases, with 13 bases between them. CDR1 DFQATT and CDR2 SNEGSKA come from the germline V gene (reference sequence). CDR3 residues: CSASRTAREKLFF. As DNA, the CDR3 is TGCAGTGCTAGTCGAACTGCCAGAGAAAAACTGTTTTTT.

In its sample, this clone was seen a few times. The chain links TRBV7-9 to TRBJ2-2; no reliable D call. The CDR3 length is 12 residues. Germline lookup yields CDR1 SEHNR and CDR2 FQNEAQ (reference sequence). The V and J ends lost 5 bases and 6 bases respectively, with 7 bases between them. CDR3 bases: TGTGCCAGCAGCACCGGTCCCGGGGAGCTGTTTTTT. It codes for CASSTGPGELFF.

The genes are TRBV12-3 or TRBV12-4 and TRBJ2-2; D is ambiguous. This CDR3 region has 10 residues. V gave up 10 bases and J gave up 8 bases, with 8 bases separating them. The DNA for the CDR3 is TGTGCCACCCAAGGGGGGGAGCTGTTTTTT. Translated: CATQGGELFF.

The V call is TRBV6-5, the J call TRBJ2-5; tentative D call: TRBD2 (6 bases). The V end was cut by 2 bases, the J end by 4 bases, with 14 bases between. CDR1 and CDR2 from the germline V gene are MNHEY and SVGAGI. CDR3 length: 15 amino acids. The CDR3 sequence is CASSYGRGLRETQYF. The CDR3 DNA reads TGTGCCAGCAGTTACGGGCGGGGTTTGAGAGAGACCCAGTACTTC.

The chain combines TRBV7-3 with TRBJ1-1, with D unclear. Deletions cut 2 bases from V and 6 bases from J, with 13 bases between. Germline V gene sequence: CDR1 SGHTA, CDR2 FQGTGA. The CDR3 totals 14 residues. CDR3 nucleotide sequence: TGTGCCAGCAGCTTAGCTGGACTATGGGCTGAAGCTTTCTTT. It yields the protein CASSLAGLWAEAFF.

The V and J genes are TRBV5-4 and TRBJ1-5; D is unclear. CDR3 length equals 13 residues. CDR1 and CDR2 from the germline V gene are SGHNT and YYREEE (reference sequence). The germline V and J ends were trimmed by 4 bases and 4 bases, with 9 bases remaining between them. The CDR3 reads CASSPGPNQPQHF. CDR3 nucleotide sequence: TGTGCCAGCAGCCCCGGGCCAAATCAGCCCCAGCATTTT.